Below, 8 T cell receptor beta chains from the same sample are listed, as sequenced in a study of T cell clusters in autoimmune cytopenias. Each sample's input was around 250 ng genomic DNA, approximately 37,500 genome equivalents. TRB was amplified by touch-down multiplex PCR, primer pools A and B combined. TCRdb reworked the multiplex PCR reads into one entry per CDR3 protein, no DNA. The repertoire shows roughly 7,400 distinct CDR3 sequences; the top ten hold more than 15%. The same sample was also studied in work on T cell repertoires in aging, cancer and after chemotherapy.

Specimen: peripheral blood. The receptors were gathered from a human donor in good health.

CDR3 residues: CSASYGVGGEQYF. The chain combines TRBV20-1 with TRBJ2-7; as DNA is missing, the TRBD1 call by TCRdb cannot be tested. The CDR3 runs to 13 residues. CDR1 is DFQATT, CDR2 SNEGSKA, per germline (reference sequence).

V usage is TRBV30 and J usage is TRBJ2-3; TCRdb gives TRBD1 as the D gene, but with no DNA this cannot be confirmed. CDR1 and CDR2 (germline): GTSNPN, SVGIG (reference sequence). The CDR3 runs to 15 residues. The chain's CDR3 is CAWNPGATSTDTQYF.

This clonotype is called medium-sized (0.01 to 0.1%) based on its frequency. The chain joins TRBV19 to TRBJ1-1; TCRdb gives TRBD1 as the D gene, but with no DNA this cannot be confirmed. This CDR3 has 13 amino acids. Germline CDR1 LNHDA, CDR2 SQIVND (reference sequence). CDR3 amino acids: CASSVSGGTEAFF.

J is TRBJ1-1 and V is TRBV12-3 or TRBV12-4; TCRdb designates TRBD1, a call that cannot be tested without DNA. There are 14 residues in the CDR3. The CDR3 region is CASSPQGGWTEAFF.

The CDR3 reads CASSSGTVNTEAFF. The chain links TRBV12-3 or TRBV12-4 to TRBJ1-1; TCRdb selects TRBD1, and the lack of DNA leaves this call unchecked. This CDR3 spans 14 amino acids.

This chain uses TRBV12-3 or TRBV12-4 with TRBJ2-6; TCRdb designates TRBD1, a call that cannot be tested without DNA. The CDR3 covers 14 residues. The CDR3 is CASRRGSGANVLTF.

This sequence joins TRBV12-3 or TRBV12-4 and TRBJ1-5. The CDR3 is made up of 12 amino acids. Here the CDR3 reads CATNAGGQPQHF.

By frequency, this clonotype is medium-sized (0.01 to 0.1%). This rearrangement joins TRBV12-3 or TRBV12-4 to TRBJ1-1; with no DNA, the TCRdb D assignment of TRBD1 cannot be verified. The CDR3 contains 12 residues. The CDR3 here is CASSRENTEAFF.